The 23 T cell receptor beta chains presented below share a single source sample, sequenced in a study of blood T cell repertoires in COVID-19. TCRdb's copy holds only in-frame clones and misses some; the assay was immunoSEQ multiplex PCR. This sample has fewer than 350,000 clones, with around 85% found just once. Sequenced sample: PBMCs or T cells enriched from blood (not recorded which). The receptors come from a woman in her 30s who had been exposed to COVID-19.

The V and J genes are TRBV5-1 and TRBJ2-1; 13 bases align to TRBD2. The CDR3 is 16 amino acids. Trimming removed 3 bases from V and 0 bases from J; junction bases left unmatched: 0. Germline loops: CDR1 SGHRS, CDR2 YFSETQ. CDR3 in amino acids: CASSWTSGSSYNEQFF. CDR3 coding DNA: TGCGCCAGCAGCTGGACTAGCGGGAGCTCCTACAATGAGCAGTTCTTC.

The chain joins TRBV6-1 to TRBJ1-2; 8 bases agree with TRBD1. Germline CDR1 is MNHNS and CDR2 is SASEGT. This CDR3 contains 13 residues. V lost 1 base and J lost 11; bases outside the gene matches: 6. The chain's CDR3 is CASSEVGTGGYTF. CDR3 DNA sequence: TGTGCCAGCAGTGAAGTTGGTACAGGGGGGTACACCTTC.

The chain combines TRBV7-9 with TRBJ2-3, with D maybe TRBD1 (6 bases). The V end lost 4 bases, the J end lost 0 bases, and 14 bases lay between the germline ends. The germline gives CDR1 SEHNR, CDR2 FQNEAQ (reference sequence). The CDR3 extends over 16 amino acids. CDR3 loop: CASSSGQSISTDTQYF. The CDR3 DNA sequence: TGTGCCAGCAGCTCCGGACAGTCCATTAGCACAGATACGCAGTATTTT.

CDR3 sequence reads: CASSQTGGPGNTIYF. The CDR3 DNA reads as TGCGCCAGCAGCCAAACAGGGGGCCCTGGAAACACCATATATTTT. V and J are TRBV4-1 and TRBJ1-3, with 9 bases lining up with TRBD1. Germline loops: CDR1 MGHRA, CDR2 YSYEKL. CDR3 size: 15 residues. V was clipped by 2 bases and J by 2 bases; unmatched bases: 1.

This clone was seen a handful of times. This chain uses TRBV19 with TRBJ1-1, with 7 positions matching TRBD1. Germline V lookup: CDR1 LNHDA, CDR2 SQIVND (reference sequence). V dropped 10 bases and J dropped 0; count of bases not matched to a gene: 8. The CDR3 runs to 14 residues. For the CDR3, the DNA is TGTGCCACACAAAGGGGGCAGTTGAACACTGAAGCTTTCTTT. It encodes CATQRGQLNTEAFF.

V is TRBV30 and J is TRBJ1-4; no firm D call. Germline V gene sequence: CDR1 GTSNPN, CDR2 SVGIG (reference sequence). V lost 0 bases and J 10 bases, leaving 15 bases between the germline ends. CDR3 length: 14 amino acids. CDR3 nucleotides: TGTGCCTGGAGTGTACGCGGGAAGGCCGGAAAACTGTTTTTT. Translated, it gives CAWSVRGKAGKLFF.

The chain employs TRBV28 and TRBJ2-7; D possibly corresponds to TRBD2 (6 bases). The CDR3 spans 15 residues. Germline CDR1 is MDHEN and CDR2 is SYDVKM. The V gene lost 3 bases and the J gene lost 2 bases, with 14 bases spanning the gap. CDR3 amino acids: CASSLGGTPTYEQYF. CDR3 DNA: TGTGCCAGCAGTTTGGGAGGTACCCCTACCTACGAGCAGTACTTC.

The CDR3 nucleotides are TGTGCCAGCAGCTTAACTAGCGGGAGGTACGAGCAGTACTTC. The encoded protein is CASSLTSGRYEQYF. The chain employs TRBV11-3 and TRBJ2-7, with TRBD2 matching 12 bases. Germline V gives CDR1 SGHNT, CDR2 YENEEA. The CDR3 is 14 residues long. J was trimmed by 4 bases and V by 2 bases; bases with no gene match: 0.

V is TRBV12-5 and J is TRBJ1-1, with 8 bases lining up with TRBD1. Germline V gene lookup returns CDR1 LGHNT and CDR2 FRNRAP. The CDR3 loop spans 15 amino acids. V lost 3 bases, J lost 5 bases, and 8 bases stayed unmatched. The CDR3 is CASGFQGAGRTEAFF. CDR3 coding DNA: TGTGCTAGTGGTTTTCAGGGGGCAGGCAGGACTGAAGCTTTCTTT.

This CDR3 is CAWSVRSGGYTEAFF. The CDR3 coding sequence is TGTGCCTGGAGTGTACGGTCAGGGGGCTACACTGAAGCTTTCTTT. This chain uses TRBV30 with TRBJ1-1, with TRBD1 matching 8 bases. Germline-derived CDR1 and CDR2 are GTSNPN and SVGIG (reference sequence). After removal of 0 bases from V and 3 bases from J, the junction contained 6 bases not matched to a gene. This CDR3 has 15 amino acids.

This clone came up once. This chain uses TRBV19 with TRBJ1-1, with D unclear. The CDR3 runs 14 residues. CDR1 LNHDA and CDR2 SQIVND come from the germline V gene (reference sequence). Trimming took 4 bases from V and 5 from J, leaving 14 bases between them. DNA of the CDR3: TGTGCCAGTAGTAAACGGGCCGGCGGGACTGAAGCTTTCTTT. Translation gives CASSKRAGGTEAFF.

The chain recombines TRBV11-3 with TRBJ1-2; D gene uncertain. CDR1 is SGHNT and CDR2 is YENEEA in the germline V gene. V gave up 4 bases and J gave up 5 bases, with 17 bases separating them. There are 15 residues in the CDR3. The CDR3 sequence is CASSYSRTGMYGYTF. CDR3 DNA: TGTGCCAGCAGCTACTCCCGGACGGGAATGTATGGCTACACCTTC.

The V call is TRBV10-3, the J call TRBJ2-5; D remains ambiguous. The CDR3 contains 13 residues. The V end lost 0 bases, the J end lost 2 bases, and 4 bases lay between the germline ends. In germline, CDR1 is ENHRY, CDR2 SYGVKD. The CDR3: CAISESVQETQYF. The CDR3 DNA sequence: TGTGCCATCAGTGAGTCCGTACAAGAGACCCAGTACTTC.

The chain joins TRBV27 to TRBJ2-7, with 14 bases matching TRBD2. The J segment lost 1 base and the V segment lost 5 bases, leaving 4 bases of the junction unmatched. Germline CDR1 and CDR2: MNHEY and SMNVEV (reference sequence). The CDR3 contains 16 residues. CDR3 nucleotides: TGTGCCAGCAGTCCCGGGACTAGCGGGAGTTCCTACGAGCAGTACTTC. This encodes CASSPGTSGSSYEQYF.

Here the CDR3 DNA reads TGTGCCAGCAGCCAAGGACAGGGGGCCCGATACGGCTACACCTTC. Translating it yields CASSQGQGARYGYTF. The V and J genes are TRBV3-1 (or the pseudogene TRBV3-2) and TRBJ1-2; TRBD1 aligns across 10 bases. Germline trimming cut 1 base from V and 8 bases from J; bases unmatched to any gene: 7. Per the germline V gene, CDR1 is LGHDT and CDR2 is YNNKEL (reference sequence). CDR3 length: 15 residues.

The rearrangement joins TRBV28 to TRBJ1-1; 10 nucleotides line up with TRBD1. In germline, CDR1 is MDHEN, CDR2 SYDVKM. CDR3 length: 16 residues. Trimming removed 3 bases from V and 0 bases from J; junction bases left unmatched: 4. CDR3 nucleotide sequence: TGTGCCAGCAGTTTCCCCGGGACAGGGGTGAACACTGAAGCTTTCTTT. This sequence encodes CASSFPGTGVNTEAFF.

This clone appeared once. The V gene is TRBV28, the J gene TRBJ2-1; 11 nucleotides line up with TRBD2. V gave up 2 bases and J gave up 6 bases; unmatched junction bases: 3. The germline V gene encodes CDR1 MDHEN and CDR2 SYDVKM. The CDR3 runs to 15 residues. CDR3 residues: CASSLVAGGPNEQFF. The CDR3, as DNA: TGTGCCAGCAGTTTAGTAGCGGGAGGGCCCAATGAGCAGTTCTTC.

This chain uses TRBV19 with TRBJ1-3, with a tentative D call TRBD1 (6 bases). Trimming took 6 bases from V and 4 from J, leaving 10 bases between them. Germline assignment: CDR1 LNHDA and CDR2 SQIVND (reference sequence). The CDR3 is 13 residues long. The CDR3 loop reads CASRPGAGNTIYF. The CDR3 nucleotides are TGTGCCAGTAGACCAGGGGCCGGAAACACCATATATTTT.

The V call is TRBV30, the J call TRBJ1-6; 9 bases are a match to TRBD1. Germline trimming cut 3 bases from V and 9 bases from J; bases unmatched to any gene: 6. Germline V gene sequence: CDR1 GTSNPN, CDR2 SVGIG (reference sequence). CDR3 length: 14 amino acids. CDR3: CAWSLGQGGSPLHF. The CDR3 DNA reads TGTGCCTGGAGCCTGGGACAGGGAGGTTCACCCCTCCACTTT.

V and J are TRBV11-2 and TRBJ2-2, with 8 bases fitting TRBD1. The trim removed 3 bases at V and 6 bases at J, leaving 3 bases unmatched. Germline assignment: CDR1 SGHAT and CDR2 FQNNGV. The CDR3 consists of 14 residues. In DNA, the CDR3 is TGTGCCAGCAGCTTTGTCAGGGGGCCCGGGGAGCTGTTTTTT. Translation: CASSFVRGPGELFF.

V is TRBV14 and J is TRBJ1-1; no definite D call. CDR1 SGHDN and CDR2 FVKESK come from the germline V gene. This CDR3 region has 14 residues. The V end was cut by 1 base, the J end by 7 bases, with 13 bases between. The CDR3 is CASSQGFTQSEAFF. The CDR3 DNA follows: TGTGCCAGCAGCCAAGGTTTTACACAGAGTGAAGCTTTCTTT.

This rearrangement joins TRBV7-3 to TRBJ2-3, with 7 positions matching TRBD2. Germline lookup yields CDR1 SGHTA and CDR2 FQGTGA. The CDR3 consists of 18 residues. Trimming removed 6 bases from V and 1 base from J; junction bases left unmatched: 16. CDR3 protein: CASRIKRREAPRTDTQYF. As DNA, the CDR3 is TGTGCCAGCAGGATTAAGCGACGGGAGGCGCCACGCACAGATACGCAGTATTTT.

The V gene is TRBV5-1, the J gene TRBJ1-2, with 8 bases aligning to TRBD1. The V segment lost 4 bases and the J segment 3 bases; nucleotides outside the gene matches: 8. Germline V lookup: CDR1 SGHRS, CDR2 YFSETQ. The CDR3 contains 15 residues. The CDR3 here is CASSPDRALDYGYTF. CDR3 DNA: TGCGCCAGCAGCCCGGACAGGGCCTTGGACTATGGCTACACCTTC. The full variable domain, in which reference TRBV5-1 and TRBJ1-2 provide the parts outside the CDR3, is KAGVTQTPRYLIKTRGQQVTLSCSPISGHRSVSWYQQTPGQGLQFLFEYFSETQRNKGNFPGRFSGRQFSNSRSEMNVSTLELGDSALYLCASSPDRALDYGYTFGSGTRLTVV.